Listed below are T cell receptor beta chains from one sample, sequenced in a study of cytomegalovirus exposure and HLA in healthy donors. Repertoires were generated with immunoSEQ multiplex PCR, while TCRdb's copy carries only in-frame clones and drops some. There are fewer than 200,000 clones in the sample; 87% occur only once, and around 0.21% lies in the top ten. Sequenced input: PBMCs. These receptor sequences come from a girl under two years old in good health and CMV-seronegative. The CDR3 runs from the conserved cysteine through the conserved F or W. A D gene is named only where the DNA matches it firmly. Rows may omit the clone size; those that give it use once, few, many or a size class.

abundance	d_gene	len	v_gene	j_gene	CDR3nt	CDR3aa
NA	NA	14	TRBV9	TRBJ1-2	TGTGCCAGCAGCGTAGACCTGGGGAGCTATGGCTACACCTTC	CASSVDLGSYGYTF
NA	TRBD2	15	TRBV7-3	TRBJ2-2	TGTGCCAGCAGCCCTACTAGCGGGAGTGGAGGGGAGCTGTTTTTT	CASSPTSGSGGELFF
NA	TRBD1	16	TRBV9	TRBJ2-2	TGTGCCAGCAGCGTAGCAGGGACAGGGGACACCGGGGAGCTGTTTTTT	CASSVAGTGDTGELFF
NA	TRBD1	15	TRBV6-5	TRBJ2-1	TGTGCCAGCAGTCCCGACAGGGACCCTTACAATGAGCAGTTCTTC	CASSPDRDPYNEQFF
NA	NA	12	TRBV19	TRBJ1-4	TGTGCCACCAAGGGAGATTCGGAAAAACTGTTTTTT	CATKGDSEKLFF
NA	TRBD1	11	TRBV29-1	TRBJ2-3	TGCAGCGGAGGGGACAGAGATACGCAGTATTTT	CSGGDRDTQYF
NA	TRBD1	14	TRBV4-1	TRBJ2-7	TGCGCCAGCAGCCAACCAGGGGGCTCCTACGAGCAGTACTTC	CASSQPGGSYEQYF
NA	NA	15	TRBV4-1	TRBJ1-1	TGCGCCAGCAGCCAAGTGCCGGGGGGCAACACTGAAGCTTTCTTT	CASSQVPGGNTEAFF
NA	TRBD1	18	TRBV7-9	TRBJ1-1	TGTGCCAGCAACAAGGGGACAGCTACAAAGAGGTTGAACACTGAAGCTTTCTTT	CASNKGTATKRLNTEAFF
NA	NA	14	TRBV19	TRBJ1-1	TGTGCCAGTAGTATCGCTATCCAGAACACTGAAGCTTTCTTT	CASSIAIQNTEAFF
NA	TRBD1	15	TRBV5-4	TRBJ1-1	TGTGCCAGCAGCGCTAGGACAGGTCGAAACACTGAAGCTTTCTTT	CASSARTGRNTEAFF
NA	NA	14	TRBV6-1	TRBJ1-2	TGTGCCAGCAGTGAAAGGACAGTACGCTATGGCTACACCTTC	CASSERTVRYGYTF
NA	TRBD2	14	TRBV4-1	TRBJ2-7	TGCGCCAGCAGCCATAGACTAGCGGGCTACGAGCAGTACTTC	CASSHRLAGYEQYF
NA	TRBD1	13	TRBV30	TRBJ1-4	TGTGCCTGGCAACAGGGGGTGTACGAAAAACTGTTTTTT	CAWQQGVYEKLFF
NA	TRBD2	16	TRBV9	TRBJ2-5	TGTGCCAGCAGCACCTCTAGCGGGGGGGCCAAGGAGACCCAGTACTTC	CASSTSSGGAKETQYF
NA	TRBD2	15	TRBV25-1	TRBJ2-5	TGTGCCAGCAGTCCCCTGTTGGGGGGGGAAGAGACCCAGTACTTC	CASSPLLGGEETQYF
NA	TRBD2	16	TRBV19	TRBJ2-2	TGTGCCAGTAGTAGTGGTCTAGCGGTCAGAGCCGGGGAGCTGTTTTTT	CASSSGLAVRAGELFF
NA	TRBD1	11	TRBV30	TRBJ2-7	TGTGCCTGGGGACAGGGATACGAGCAGTACTTC	CAWGQGYEQYF
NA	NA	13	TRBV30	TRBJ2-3	TGTGCCTGGATACTACTCGGCTCAGATACGCAGTATTTT	CAWILLGSDTQYF
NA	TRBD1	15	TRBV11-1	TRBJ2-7	TGTGCCAGCAGCTTAGCAGTTACAGGGGCCTACGAGCAGTACTTC	CASSLAVTGAYEQYF
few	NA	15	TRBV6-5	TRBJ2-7	TGTGCCAGCAGTTACTCTGAGGGAGCCTCCTACGAGCAGTACTTC	CASSYSEGASYEQYF
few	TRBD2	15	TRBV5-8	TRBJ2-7	TGTGCCAGCAGCTTCGTACTAGCGGGAGGTACCGAGCAGTACTTC	CASSFVLAGGTEQYF
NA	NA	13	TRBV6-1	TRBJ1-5	TGTGCCAGCAGTGGGACAGACAATCAGCCCCAGCATTTT	CASSGTDNQPQHF